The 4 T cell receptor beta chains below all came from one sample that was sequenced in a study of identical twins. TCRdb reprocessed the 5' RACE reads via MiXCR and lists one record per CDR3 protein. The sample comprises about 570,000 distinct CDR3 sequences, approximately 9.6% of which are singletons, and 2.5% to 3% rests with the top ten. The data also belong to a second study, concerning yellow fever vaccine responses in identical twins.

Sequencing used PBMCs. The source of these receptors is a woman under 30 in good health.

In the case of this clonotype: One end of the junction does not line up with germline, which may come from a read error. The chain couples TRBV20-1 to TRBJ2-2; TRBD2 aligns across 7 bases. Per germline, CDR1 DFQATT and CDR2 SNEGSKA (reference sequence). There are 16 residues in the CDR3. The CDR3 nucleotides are TGCTGTGCTAGCACGGGGCTAGCGGAACACACCGGGGAGCTGTTTTTT. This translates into CCASTGLAEHTGELFF.

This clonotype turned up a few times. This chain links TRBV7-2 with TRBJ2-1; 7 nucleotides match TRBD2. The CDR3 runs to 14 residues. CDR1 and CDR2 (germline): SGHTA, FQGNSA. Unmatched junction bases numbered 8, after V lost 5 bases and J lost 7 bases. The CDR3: CASSPGLGRNEQFF. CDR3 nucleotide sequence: TGTGCCAGCAGCCCTGGACTAGGGAGGAATGAGCAGTTCTTC.

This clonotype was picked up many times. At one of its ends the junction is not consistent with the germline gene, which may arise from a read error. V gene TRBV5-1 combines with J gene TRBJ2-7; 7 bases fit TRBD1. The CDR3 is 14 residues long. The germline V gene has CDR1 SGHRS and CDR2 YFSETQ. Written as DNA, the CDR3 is TGTGCCAGCAACAAGGGACAGATCTCCTACGAGCAGTACTTC. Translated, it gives CASNKGQISYEQYF. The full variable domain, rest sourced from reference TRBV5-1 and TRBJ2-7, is KAGVTQTPRYLIKTRGQQVTLSCSPISGHRSVSWYQQTPGQGLQFLFEYFSETQRNKGNFPGRFSGRQFSNSRSEMNVSTLELGDSALYLCASNKGQISYEQYFGPGTRLTVT.

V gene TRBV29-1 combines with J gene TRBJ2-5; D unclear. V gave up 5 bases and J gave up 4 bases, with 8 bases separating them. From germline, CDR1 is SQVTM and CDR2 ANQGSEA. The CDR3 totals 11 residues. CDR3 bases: TGCAGCGTTAGGGTAGGAGAGACCCAGTACTTC. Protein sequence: CSVRVGETQYF.